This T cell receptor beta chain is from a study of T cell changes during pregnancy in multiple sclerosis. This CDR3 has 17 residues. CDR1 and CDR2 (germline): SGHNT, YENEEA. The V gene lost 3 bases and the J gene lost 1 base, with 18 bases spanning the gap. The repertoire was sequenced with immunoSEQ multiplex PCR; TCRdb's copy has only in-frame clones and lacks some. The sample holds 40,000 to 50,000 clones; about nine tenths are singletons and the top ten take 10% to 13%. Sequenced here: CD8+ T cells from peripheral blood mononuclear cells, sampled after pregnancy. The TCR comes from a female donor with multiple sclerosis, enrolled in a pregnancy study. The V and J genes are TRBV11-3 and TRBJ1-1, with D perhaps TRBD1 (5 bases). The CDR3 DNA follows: TGTGCCAGCAGCTTTTGGGAACAGGCCCTCGAGAACACTGAAGCTTTCTTT. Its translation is CASSFWEQALENTEAFF.